This T cell receptor (beta chain) was observed in a study of T cells after somatic rescue of genetic block. The germline V gene encodes CDR1 SGHRS and CDR2 YFSETQ. The V end lost 0 bases, the J end lost 0 bases, and 13 bases lay between the germline ends. The CDR3 is made up of 17 amino acids. The protocol was immunoSEQ multiplex PCR, while the TCRdb copy is restricted to in-frame clones and leaves out a portion. The data hold around 52,000 clones, with about 96% observed a single time. Sample: peripheral blood mononuclear cells (PBMCs). This sequence was found in a child under two years old. The chain carries TRBV5-1 and TRBJ1-3; D might be TRBD1 (5 bases). The CDR3 is CASSLAGALASGNTIYF. CDR3 coding DNA: TGCGCCAGCAGCTTGGCCGGGGCGTTAGCCTCTGGAAACACCATATATTTT.